These 10 T cell receptor beta chains share one sample of origin, sequenced in a study of cytomegalovirus exposure and HLA in healthy donors. PCR used 60 Vbeta primers and 13 Jbeta primers. Method: immunoSEQ multiplex PCR; TCRdb's copy keeps in-frame clones and lacks some. The sample lists around 180,000 clones, roughly 83% occurring once. Material: PBMCs. The receptors were sampled from a woman in her 50s in good health and CMV-seronegative.

Concerning this clone: A read error may account for a junction end that differs from germline. The chain carries TRBV7-9 and TRBJ2-1; D possibly corresponds to TRBD1 (7 bases). Germline V gene sequence: CDR1 SEHNR, CDR2 FQNEAQ (reference sequence). The CDR3 has 16 residues. CDR3: CSSSGRRGLSYNEQFF. CDR3 DNA: TGTTCCAGCAGCGGAAGGAGGGGGCTCTCCTACAATGAGCAGTTCTTC.

The chain uses TRBV5-6 and TRBJ2-5; D unresolved. Germline values: CDR1 SGHDT, CDR2 YYEEEE. V lost 2 bases and J lost 2, with 10 bases in between. This CDR3 comprises 14 residues. The CDR3 is CASSFPTKQETQYF. CDR3 coding DNA: TGTGCCAGCAGCTTTCCTACTAAACAAGAGACCCAGTACTTC.

This rearrangement joins TRBV5-6 to TRBJ1-4, with a possible D match to TRBD1 (6 bases). CDR3 length: 12 amino acids. Germline-derived CDR1 and CDR2 are SGHDT and YYEEEE. Trimming took off 7 bases at V and 7 bases at J, with 11 bases between the two ends. The CDR3 DNA reads TGTGCCAGCGCAGGGGTTAGTGAAAAACTGTTTTTT. This codes for CASAGVSEKLFF.

The genes are TRBV9 and TRBJ1-5; D unresolved. CDR3 length: 14 amino acids. Trimming removed 1 base at V and 2 bases at J, with 7 bases between. Germline V CDR1 and CDR2: SGDLS, YYNGEE. This chain's CDR3 is CASSVSGGNQPQHF. The CDR3 DNA is TGTGCCAGCAGCGTATCCGGAGGCAATCAGCCCCAGCATTTT.

The rearrangement joins TRBV23-1 to TRBJ1-2; 9 bases match TRBD1. TRBV23-1 is given ORF status, its function remaining uncertain. The trim removed 4 bases at V and 7 bases at J, leaving 10 bases unmatched. The length of the CDR3 is 15 residues. The CDR3 coding sequence is TGCGCCAGCAGTCCCCCCGGGACAGGGTATCGTGGCTACACCTTC. Its translation is CASSPPGTGYRGYTF.

The genes are TRBV27 and TRBJ1-2; D is ambiguous. Trimming removed 1 base at V and 4 bases at J, with 10 bases between. This CDR3 comprises 14 residues. Germline CDR1 is MNHEY and CDR2 is SMNVEV (reference sequence). CDR3 residues: CASSLYGTSYGYTF. CDR3 coding DNA: TGTGCCAGCAGTTTATATGGCACCAGCTATGGCTACACCTTC.

This chain uses TRBV18 with TRBJ1-4; D not resolved. From germline, CDR1 is KGHSH and CDR2 LQKENI. The V end was cut by 1 base, the J end by 5 bases, with 8 bases between. This CDR3 comprises 14 residues. Written as DNA, the CDR3 is TGTGCCAGCTCACCACTGGGCAGCAATGAAAAACTGTTTTTT. Translated: CASSPLGSNEKLFF.

This sequence joins TRBV10-2 and TRBJ1-6; no clear D gene. Trimming removed 3 bases at V and 6 bases at J, with 9 bases between. CDR3 size: 14 residues. The germline gives CDR1 WSHSY, CDR2 SAAADI. CDR3 sequence reads: CASSDGGTNSPLHF. The CDR3 DNA sequence: TGCGCCAGCAGTGACGGCGGAACTAATTCACCCCTCCACTTT.

This chain joins TRBV4-1 and TRBJ2-1, with D possibly being TRBD2 (5 bases). CDR1 is MGHRA and CDR2 is YSYEKL in the germline V gene. Trimming shortened V by 4 bases and J by 5 bases, and 18 bases separated the two germline ends. CDR3 length: 16 residues. The CDR3 protein is CASSLYTSVGNNEQFF. DNA for the CDR3: TGCGCCAGCAGCCTTTATACTAGTGTGGGAAACAATGAGCAGTTCTTC.

This chain joins TRBV9 and TRBJ2-1; the match to TRBD2 covers 7 bases. Germline V gene sequence: CDR1 SGDLS, CDR2 YYNGEE. CDR3 length: 15 amino acids. The trim removed 0 bases at V and 8 bases at J, leaving 8 bases unmatched. The CDR3 region is CASSVAAGEMDEQFF. The CDR3 nucleotides are TGTGCCAGCAGCGTAGCGGCGGGAGAGATGGATGAGCAGTTCTTC.